One sample yielded the 23 T cell receptor beta chains listed below, sequenced in a study of shared clonotypes between healthy human individuals (TCRdb year 2020). The protocol used for the library was the immunoSEQ multiplex PCR assay. This is the immuneACCESS table as TCRdb keeps it, with only in-frame sequences that have V and J called. A part of the clones is gone; compared with another copy, unresolved V genes explain less than half, and the rest is unexplained. For this sample the table gives about 2.3 million clones, of which 85% to 95% were detected only once. The ten largest clones represent about 0.41% of the sample. The sequencing input was naive CD4+ T cells from PBMCs. Reading the label with the study, this specimen's cell subset or site is: CD45RA+ positively selected. All receptors derive from a man between 18 and 35 years old in good health. Some clones in this sample may be carry-over from other donors' samples.

The CDR3 sequence is CASSFLSGAPGELFF. The CDR3 DNA reads TGTGCCAGCAGTTTCTTATCGGGGGCCCCCGGGGAGCTGTTTTTT. The V and J genes are TRBV28 and TRBJ2-2, with D perhaps assigned TRBD1 or TRBD2 (6 bases each). V was pared by 3 bases and J by 6 bases, with 14 bases between. The CDR3 spans 15 residues. Germline-derived CDR1 and CDR2 are MDHEN and SYDVKM.

The CDR3: CASSILAGANYEQYF. In DNA, the CDR3 is TGTGCCAGCAGTATACTAGCGGGAGCAAACTACGAGCAGTACTTC. The chain recombines TRBV27 with TRBJ2-7, with 11 bases identical to TRBD2. With V trimmed by 5 bases and J by 3 bases, 6 bases remained unmatched. CDR1 is MNHEY, CDR2 SMNVEV, per germline (reference sequence). The CDR3 spans 15 residues.

This clone was detected only a few times. J is TRBJ1-1 and V is TRBV12-2; the DNA was not used to check the table's D call, TRBD1. TRBV12-2 represents a pseudogene. This CDR3 comprises 15 residues. The CDR3 DNA reads TGTGCAAGTCGCTCAGGCCGGACAAGAAACACTGAAGCTTTCTTT. Protein product: CASRSGRTRNTEAFF.

This clone was seen a few times. Other DNA variants within this sample encode the same CDR3. The chain carries TRBV18 and TRBJ1-1; TRBD1 matches 8 bases. Germline loops: CDR1 KGHSH, CDR2 LQKENI. Losses at the gene ends were 2 bases for V and 1 base for J; bases not matched to a gene: 3. This CDR3 is 15 amino acids long. CDR3 sequence reads: CASSPGQGANTEAFF. In nucleotides, the CDR3 is TGTGCCAGCTCACCAGGGCAGGGGGCGAACACTGAAGCTTTCTTT.

With respect to this clone: Additional DNA sequences in this sample encode the identical CDR3. The chain links TRBV18 to TRBJ2-7; unclear D gene. The CDR3 spans 12 residues. Germline V gives CDR1 KGHSH, CDR2 LQKENI. V was cut by 6 bases and J by 3 bases, with 9 bases left in between. DNA of the CDR3: TGTGCCAGCTCGCTCGATAGCTACGAGCAGTACTTC. This gives the protein CASSLDSYEQYF. The complete variable domain, with remaining parts taken from reference TRBV18 and TRBJ2-7, reads NAGVMQNPRHLVRRRGQEARLRCSPMKGHSHVYWYRQLPEEGLKFMVYLQKENIIDESGMPKERFSAEFPKEGPSILRIQQVVRGDSAAYFCASSLDSYEQYFGPGTRLTVT.

The V gene is TRBV2, the J gene TRBJ2-3, with 10 bases matching TRBD2. The V gene's germline CDR1 is SNHLY and CDR2 FYNNEI. After removal of 3 bases from V and 3 bases from J, the junction contained 3 bases not matched to a gene. The CDR3 runs 15 residues. CDR3 sequence (DNA): TGTGCCAGCAGTGAGGCGACTAGCGGGACAGATACGCAGTATTTT. This translates into CASSEATSGTDTQYF.

CDR3 bases: TGTGCCAGCAGCTTAGCGCGTTTGGGAACCGGGGAGCTGTTTTTT. Translation gives CASSLARLGTGELFF. The rearrangement links TRBV7-2 to TRBJ2-2; D remains ambiguous. The CDR3 contains 15 residues. Germline V gene data show CDR1 as SGHTA and CDR2 as FQGNSA. Trimming stripped 0 bases from V and 5 bases from J, with 10 bases between.

The chain links TRBV5-1 to TRBJ2-5; D not resolved. TRBJ2-7 explains the end of the DNA better; the J call may be wrong. The CDR3 contains 11 residues. Per germline, CDR1 SGHRS and CDR2 YFSETQ. The CDR3 here is CASSEAYEQYF. CDR3 DNA sequence: TGCGCCAGCAGCGAGGCCTACGAGCAGTACTTC.

Notes on this clone: The same CDR3 can be traced to other DNA sequences in this sample. This chain uses TRBV5-1 with TRBJ1-4; 7 bases fit TRBD1. The CDR3 extends over 15 amino acids. V shed 0 bases and J 8 bases; nucleotides not matched to a gene: 7. Germline lookup yields CDR1 SGHRS and CDR2 YFSETQ. The CDR3 nucleotides read TGCGCCAGCAGCTTGGAAGGGGGCATTTACGAAAAACTGTTTTTT. It codes for CASSLEGGIYEKLFF.

The CDR3 protein is CASSAGQGAYGYTF. In DNA form, the CDR3 reads TGTGCCAGCTCAGCGGGACAGGGGGCCTATGGCTACACCTTC. The V gene is TRBV18, the J gene TRBJ1-2, with 12 positions matching TRBD1. The germline V gene has CDR1 KGHSH and CDR2 LQKENI. Trimming cost V 5 bases and J 4 bases; bases outside gene matches: 2. The CDR3 covers 14 residues.

The chain has TRBV28 and TRBJ1-5; no reliable D call. V was pared by 5 bases and J by 4 bases, with 15 bases between. Germline V CDR1 and CDR2: MDHEN, SYDVKM. The CDR3 spans 15 residues. The CDR3: CASSTDKRENQPQHF. CDR3 coding DNA: TGTGCCAGCAGTACCGACAAGAGGGAAAATCAGCCCCAGCATTTT.

J is TRBJ2-1 and V is TRBV7-2; 12 bases line up with TRBD2. This CDR3 comprises 16 residues. V gave up 2 bases and J gave up 4 bases; unmatched junction bases: 3. Germline CDR1 reads SGHTA; CDR2 reads FQGNSA. The CDR3 DNA is TGTGCCAGCAGCTTAAGGACTAGCGGGGAGTACAATGAGCAGTTCTTC. Translating gives CASSLRTSGEYNEQFF.

The chain has TRBV28 and TRBJ2-4, with D unresolved. V gave up 5 bases and J gave up 1 base, with 15 bases separating them. The CDR3 has 16 residues. CDR1 is MDHEN, CDR2 SYDVKM, per germline. Here the CDR3 DNA reads TGTGCCAGCAGTCCAGCCGACTCGAGGGCCAAAAACATTCAGTACTTC. Its protein is CASSPADSRAKNIQYF.

In nucleotides, the CDR3 is TGTGCCAGCAGCTCCCACTCCACAGATACGCAGTATTTT. Its protein is CASSSHSTDTQYF. This chain joins TRBV11-3 and TRBJ2-3; D not certain. The V gene lost 4 bases and the J gene lost 2 bases, with 7 bases spanning the gap. Germline assignment: CDR1 SGHNT and CDR2 YENEEA. This CDR3 spans 13 amino acids. Using reference TRBV11-3 and TRBJ2-3 for the parts outside the CDR3, the full variable domain is EAGVVQSPRYKIIEKKQPVAFWCNPISGHNTLYWYLQNLGQGPELLIRYENEEAVDDSQLPKDRFSAERLKGVDSTLKIQPAELGDSAVYLCASSSHSTDTQYFGPGTRLTVL.

V gene TRBV6-5 combines with J gene TRBJ1-2; D is perhaps TRBD1 (5 bases). The CDR3 contains 14 residues. Trimming stripped 6 bases from V and 4 bases from J, with 15 bases between. Germline CDR1 and CDR2: MNHEY and SVGAGI. The CDR3 sequence is CASSLKAGPYGYTF. The CDR3 nucleotides read TGTGCCAGCAGCCTGAAGGCGGGGCCCTATGGCTACACCTTC.

This rearrangement joins TRBV6-5 to TRBJ2-3; 10 bases agree with TRBD2. The trim removed 6 bases at V and 4 bases at J, leaving 7 bases unmatched. From germline, CDR1 is MNHEY and CDR2 SVGAGI. The CDR3 sequence is 15 residues long. CDR3 coding DNA: TGTGCCAGCAGGCGGACTAGCGGAGGCCCAGATACGCAGTATTTT. Residues: CASRRTSGGPDTQYF.

On this clone itself: The same CDR3 also results from other DNA sequences found in this sample. J is TRBJ2-5 and V is TRBV28, with TRBD2 matching 8 bases. CDR1 is MDHEN and CDR2 is SYDVKM in the germline V gene. There are 14 residues in the CDR3. Losses at the gene ends were 5 bases for V and 2 bases for J; bases not matched to a gene: 4. CDR3 amino acids: CASSPGGGQETQYF. Here the CDR3 DNA reads TGTGCCAGCAGTCCCGGGGGGGGGCAAGAGACCCAGTACTTC.

V is TRBV5-1 and J is TRBJ1-2; D unresolved. Germline V gives CDR1 SGHRS, CDR2 YFSETQ. Trimming took off 0 bases at V and 5 bases at J, with 8 bases between the two ends. The CDR3 has 13 amino acids. CDR3 region: CASSLEAAYGYTF. Here the CDR3 DNA reads TGCGCCAGCAGCTTGGAGGCAGCATATGGCTACACCTTC.

The V call is TRBV2, the J call TRBJ2-2; 7 bases fit TRBD1. Per germline, CDR1 SNHLY and CDR2 FYNNEI. Losses at the gene ends were 6 bases for V and 5 bases for J; bases not matched to a gene: 6. The CDR3 is made up of 14 amino acids. In DNA form, the CDR3 reads TGTGCCAGCAGAAATACAGGGGTAACCGGGGAGCTGTTTTTT. It is translated as CASRNTGVTGELFF.

The chain recombines TRBV18 with TRBJ2-1, with 7 bases fitting TRBD1. Germline V gene data show CDR1 as KGHSH and CDR2 as LQKENI. The CDR3 is 15 residues long. Unmatched junction bases numbered 6, after V lost 1 base and J lost 6 bases. The CDR3 loop reads CASSPQGANSNEQFF. CDR3 DNA sequence: TGTGCCAGCTCACCACAGGGGGCGAATAGCAATGAGCAGTTCTTC.

The rearrangement uses TRBV6-5 and TRBJ1-2; perhaps TRBD1 as D (5 bases). Germline values: CDR1 MNHEY, CDR2 SVGAGI. The CDR3 has 13 amino acids. Trimming cost V 10 bases and J 2 bases, with 14 bases left between them. The CDR3 DNA reads as TGTGCCACCTCTTCGGGACGGAACTATGGCTACACCTTC. Its translation is CATSSGRNYGYTF.

This sequence joins TRBV9 and TRBJ2-1; the match to TRBD2 covers 10 bases. Losses at the gene ends were 6 bases for V and 0 bases for J; bases not matched to a gene: 12. The CDR3 runs to 18 residues. Germline V gene lookup returns CDR1 SGDLS and CDR2 YYNGEE. CDR3 protein: CASTRTLSGGASYNEQFF. The CDR3 nucleotides are TGTGCCAGCACCAGGACCCTGAGCGGGGGGGCCTCCTACAATGAGCAGTTCTTC.

As to this clone: Other DNA sequences within the sample encode an identical CDR3. This sequence joins TRBV9 and TRBJ2-5; D unresolved. The CDR3 contains 13 residues. Germline CDR1 reads SGDLS; CDR2 reads YYNGEE. With 1 base removed from V and 2 bases from J, the gap between germline ends came to 6 bases. This CDR3 reads CASSVSPQETQYF. As DNA, the CDR3 is TGTGCCAGCAGCGTATCCCCTCAAGAGACCCAGTACTTC.